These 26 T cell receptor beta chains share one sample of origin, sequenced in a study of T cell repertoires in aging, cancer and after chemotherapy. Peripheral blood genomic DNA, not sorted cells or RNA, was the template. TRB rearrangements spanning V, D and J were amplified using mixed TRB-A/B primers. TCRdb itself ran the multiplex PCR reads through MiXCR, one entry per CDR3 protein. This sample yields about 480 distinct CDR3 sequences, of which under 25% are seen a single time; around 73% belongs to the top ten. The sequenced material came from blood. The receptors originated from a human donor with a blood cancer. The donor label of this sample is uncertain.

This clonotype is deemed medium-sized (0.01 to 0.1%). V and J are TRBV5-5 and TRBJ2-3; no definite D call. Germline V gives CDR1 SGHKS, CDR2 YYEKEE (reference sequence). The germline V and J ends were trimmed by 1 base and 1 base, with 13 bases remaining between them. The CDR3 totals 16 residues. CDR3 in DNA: TGTGCCAGCAGCTTGAACGGGCCTGGGGGCACAGATACGCAGTATTTT. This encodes CASSLNGPGGTDTQYF.

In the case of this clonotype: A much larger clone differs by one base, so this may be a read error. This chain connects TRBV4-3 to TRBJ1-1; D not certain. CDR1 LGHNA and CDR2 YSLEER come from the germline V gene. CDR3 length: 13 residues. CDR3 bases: TGCGCCAACAGCCCCACCAGGAACACTGAAGCTTTCTTT. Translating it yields CANSPTRNTEAFF.

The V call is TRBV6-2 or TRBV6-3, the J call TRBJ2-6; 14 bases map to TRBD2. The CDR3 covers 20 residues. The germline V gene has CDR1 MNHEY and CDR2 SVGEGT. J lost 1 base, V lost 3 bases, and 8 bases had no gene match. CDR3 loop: CASSYHPGLAGASGANVLTF. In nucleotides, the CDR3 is TGTGCCAGCAGTTATCATCCGGGACTAGCGGGAGCGTCTGGGGCCAACGTCCTGACTTTC.

CDR3 in amino acids: CVSSKYVAGAGQFF. The CDR3 bases are TGTGTTAGTAGTAAATATGTAGCGGGAGCTGGCCAGTTCTTC. The V call is TRBV19, the J call TRBJ2-1, with TRBD2 matching over 9 bases. The V gene's germline CDR1 is LNHDA and CDR2 SQIVND (reference sequence). This CDR3 contains 14 residues.

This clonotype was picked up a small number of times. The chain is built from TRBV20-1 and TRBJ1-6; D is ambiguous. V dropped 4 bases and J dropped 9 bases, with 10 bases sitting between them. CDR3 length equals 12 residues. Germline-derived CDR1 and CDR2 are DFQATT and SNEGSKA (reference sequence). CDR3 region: CSAKLQSSPLHF. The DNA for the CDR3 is TGCAGTGCTAAGTTACAATCTTCACCCCTCCACTTT.

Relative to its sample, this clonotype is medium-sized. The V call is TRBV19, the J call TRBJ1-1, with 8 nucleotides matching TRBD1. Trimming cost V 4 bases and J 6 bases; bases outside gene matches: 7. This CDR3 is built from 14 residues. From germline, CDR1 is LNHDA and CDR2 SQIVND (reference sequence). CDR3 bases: TGTGCCAGTAGTAACACAGGGGGATCCGCTGAAGCTTTCTTT. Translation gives CASSNTGGSAEAFF.

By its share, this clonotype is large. CDR3 DNA sequence: TGCGCCAGCAGCCAAGCAGGGACGAGCTCCTACAATGAGCAGTTCTTC. Translated, it gives CASSQAGTSSYNEQFF. The V call is TRBV4-3, the J call TRBJ2-1; D possibly uses TRBD1 or TRBD2 (5 bases each). The CDR3 contains 16 residues. Germline lookup yields CDR1 LGHNA and CDR2 YSLEER. V was cut by 1 base and J by 0 bases, with 10 bases left in between.

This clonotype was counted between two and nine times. CDR3 sequence reads: CASSLVGQGAICGGYTF. CDR3 DNA: TGTGCCAGCAGCTTGGTTGGGCAGGGGGCAATTTGTGGTGGCTACACCTTC. V usage is TRBV5-6 and J usage is TRBJ1-2; 8 nucleotides agree with TRBD1. The germline CDR1 and CDR2 sequences are SGHDT and YYEEEE. The CDR3 sequence is 17 residues long. With V trimmed by 0 bases and J by 7 bases, 14 bases remained unmatched.

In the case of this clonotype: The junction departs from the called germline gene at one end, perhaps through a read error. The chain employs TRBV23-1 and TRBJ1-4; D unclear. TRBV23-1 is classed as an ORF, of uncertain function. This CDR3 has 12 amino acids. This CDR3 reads CASSQSVQFYYF. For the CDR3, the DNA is TGCGCCAGCAGTCAATCGGTGCAGTTCTATTATTTT.

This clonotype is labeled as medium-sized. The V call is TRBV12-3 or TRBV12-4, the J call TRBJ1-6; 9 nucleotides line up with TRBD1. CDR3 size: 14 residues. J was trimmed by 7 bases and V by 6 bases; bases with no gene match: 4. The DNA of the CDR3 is TGTGCCAGCAGCCTGGGACAGGGCAATTCACCCCTCCACTTT. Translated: CASSLGQGNSPLHF.

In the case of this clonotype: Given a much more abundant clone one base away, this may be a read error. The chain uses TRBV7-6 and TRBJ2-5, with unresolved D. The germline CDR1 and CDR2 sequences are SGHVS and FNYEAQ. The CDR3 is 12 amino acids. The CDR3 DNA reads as TGTGTCAGCAGCCAGCCCCAAGAGACCCAGTACTTC. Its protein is CVSSQPQETQYF.

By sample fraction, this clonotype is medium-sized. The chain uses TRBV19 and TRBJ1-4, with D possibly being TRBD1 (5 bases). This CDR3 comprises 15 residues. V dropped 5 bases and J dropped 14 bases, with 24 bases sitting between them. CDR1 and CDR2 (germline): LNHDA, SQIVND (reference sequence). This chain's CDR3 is CASSPGTGSQSRLFF. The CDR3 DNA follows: TGTGCCAGTAGTCCAGGGACCGGGTCGCAGAGTAGGCTGTTTTTT.

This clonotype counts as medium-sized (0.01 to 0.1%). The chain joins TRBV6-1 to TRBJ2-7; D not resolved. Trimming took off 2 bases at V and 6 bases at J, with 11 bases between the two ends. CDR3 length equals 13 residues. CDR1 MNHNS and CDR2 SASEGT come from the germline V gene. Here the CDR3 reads CASSESRNSEQYF. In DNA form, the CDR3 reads TGTGCCAGCAGTGAAAGCCGGAATTCCGAGCAGTACTTC.

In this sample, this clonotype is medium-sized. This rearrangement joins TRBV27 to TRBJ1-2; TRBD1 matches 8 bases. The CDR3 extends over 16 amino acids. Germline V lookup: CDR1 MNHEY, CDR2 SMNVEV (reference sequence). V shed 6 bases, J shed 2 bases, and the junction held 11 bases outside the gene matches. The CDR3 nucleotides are TGTGCCAGCAGGGAGATCCAGGGGGCGGGCAACTATGGCTACACCTTC. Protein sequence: CASREIQGAGNYGYTF.

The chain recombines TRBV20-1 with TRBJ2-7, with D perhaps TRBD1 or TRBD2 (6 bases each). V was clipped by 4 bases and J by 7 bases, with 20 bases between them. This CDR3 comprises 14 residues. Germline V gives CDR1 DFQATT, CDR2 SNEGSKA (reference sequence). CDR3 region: CSAMEGGTSGEQYF. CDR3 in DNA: TGCAGTGCTATGGAGGGGGGAACCTCTGGGGAGCAGTACTTC.

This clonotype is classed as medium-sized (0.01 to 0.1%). The CDR3 region has the DNA TGTGCCACCCTAAAGACAGGAGGCACAGATACGCAGTATTTT. Amino acids: CATLKTGGTDTQYF. The genes are TRBV6-1 and TRBJ2-3; D perhaps matches TRBD1 (6 bases). The CDR3 has 14 amino acids. Trimming stripped 10 bases from V and 1 base from J, with 15 bases between. CDR1 and CDR2 from the germline V gene are MNHNS and SASEGT.

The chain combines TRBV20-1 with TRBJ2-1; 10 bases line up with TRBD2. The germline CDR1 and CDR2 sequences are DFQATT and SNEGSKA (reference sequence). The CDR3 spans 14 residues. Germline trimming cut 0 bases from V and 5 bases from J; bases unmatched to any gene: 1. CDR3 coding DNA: TGCAGTGCTAGAGATACTAGCGGGGACAATGAGCAGTTCTTC. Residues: CSARDTSGDNEQFF.

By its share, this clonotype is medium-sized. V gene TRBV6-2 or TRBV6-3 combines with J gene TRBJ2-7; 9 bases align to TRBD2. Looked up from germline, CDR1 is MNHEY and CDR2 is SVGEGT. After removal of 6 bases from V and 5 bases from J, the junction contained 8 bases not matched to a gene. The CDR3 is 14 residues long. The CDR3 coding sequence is TGTGCCAGCAGACTGGTAGCGGGAGTCAACGAGCAGTACTTC. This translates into CASRLVAGVNEQYF.

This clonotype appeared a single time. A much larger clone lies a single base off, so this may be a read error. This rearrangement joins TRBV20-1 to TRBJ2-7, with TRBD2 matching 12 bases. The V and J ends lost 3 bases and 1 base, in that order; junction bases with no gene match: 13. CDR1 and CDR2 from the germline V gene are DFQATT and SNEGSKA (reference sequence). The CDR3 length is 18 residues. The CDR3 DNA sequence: TGCAGTGCTAGCGCCATCAGACTAGCGGGAGAATGGTCCTACGAGCAGTACTTC. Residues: CSASAIRLAGEWSYEQYF.

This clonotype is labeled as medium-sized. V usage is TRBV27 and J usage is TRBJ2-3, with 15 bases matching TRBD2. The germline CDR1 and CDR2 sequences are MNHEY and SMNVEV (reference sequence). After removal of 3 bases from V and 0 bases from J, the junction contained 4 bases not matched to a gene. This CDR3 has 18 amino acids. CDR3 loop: CASSFGLAGGASTDTQYF. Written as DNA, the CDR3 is TGTGCCAGCAGTTTTGGACTAGCGGGGGGGGCTAGCACAGATACGCAGTATTTT.

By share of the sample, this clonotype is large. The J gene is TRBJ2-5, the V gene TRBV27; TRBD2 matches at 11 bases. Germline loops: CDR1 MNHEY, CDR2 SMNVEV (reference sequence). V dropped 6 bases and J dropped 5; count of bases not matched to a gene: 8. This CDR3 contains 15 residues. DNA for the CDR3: TGTGCCAGCAGGGTGGGGACTAGCGGCTCGGAGACCCAGTACTTC. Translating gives CASRVGTSGSETQYF.

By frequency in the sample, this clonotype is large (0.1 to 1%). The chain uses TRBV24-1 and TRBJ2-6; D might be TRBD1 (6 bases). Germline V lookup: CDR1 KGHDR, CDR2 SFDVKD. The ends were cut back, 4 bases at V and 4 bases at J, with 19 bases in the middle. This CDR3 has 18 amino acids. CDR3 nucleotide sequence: TGTGCCACCAGTGAAAACAGGGCTGGGGCTGTCGGGGCCAACGTCCTGACTTTC. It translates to CATSENRAGAVGANVLTF.

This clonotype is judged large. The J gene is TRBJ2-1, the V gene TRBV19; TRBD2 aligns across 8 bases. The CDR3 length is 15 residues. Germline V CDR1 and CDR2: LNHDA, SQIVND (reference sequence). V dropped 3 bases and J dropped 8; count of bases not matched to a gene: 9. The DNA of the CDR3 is TGTGCCAGTAGTATTCCTGGGACTAGTTTTCATGAGCAGTTCTTC. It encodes CASSIPGTSFHEQFF. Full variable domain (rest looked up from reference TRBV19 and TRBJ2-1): DGGITQSPKYLFRKEGQNVTLSCEQNLNHDAMYWYRQDPGQGLRLIYYSQIVNDFQKGDIAEGYSVSREKKESFPLTVTSAQKNPTAFYLCASSIPGTSFHEQFFGPGTRLTVL.

CDR3 sequence reads: CSARDMNKPSSYNEQFF. CDR3 nucleotide sequence: TGCAGTGCTAGAGACATGAACAAACCTAGCTCCTACAATGAGCAGTTCTTC. The chain employs TRBV20-1 and TRBJ2-1; D unclear. The CDR3 is made up of 17 amino acids. Trimming cost V 0 bases and J 0 bases, with 15 bases left between them. Germline V lookup: CDR1 DFQATT, CDR2 SNEGSKA (reference sequence).

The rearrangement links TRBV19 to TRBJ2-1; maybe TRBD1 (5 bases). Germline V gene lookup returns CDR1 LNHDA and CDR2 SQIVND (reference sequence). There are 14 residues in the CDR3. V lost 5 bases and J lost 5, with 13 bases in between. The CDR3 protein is CASSFLGVDNEQFF. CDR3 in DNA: TGTGCCAGTAGTTTCCTAGGGGTAGACAATGAGCAGTTCTTC.

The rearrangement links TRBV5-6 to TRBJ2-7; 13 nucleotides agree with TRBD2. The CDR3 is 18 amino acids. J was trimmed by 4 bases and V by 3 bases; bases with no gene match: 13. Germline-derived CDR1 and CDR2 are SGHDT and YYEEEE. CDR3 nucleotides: TGTGCCAGCAGCTCAACCGGACTAGCGGGAGTTGGTGGGTACGAGCAGTACTTC. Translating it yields CASSSTGLAGVGGYEQYF.